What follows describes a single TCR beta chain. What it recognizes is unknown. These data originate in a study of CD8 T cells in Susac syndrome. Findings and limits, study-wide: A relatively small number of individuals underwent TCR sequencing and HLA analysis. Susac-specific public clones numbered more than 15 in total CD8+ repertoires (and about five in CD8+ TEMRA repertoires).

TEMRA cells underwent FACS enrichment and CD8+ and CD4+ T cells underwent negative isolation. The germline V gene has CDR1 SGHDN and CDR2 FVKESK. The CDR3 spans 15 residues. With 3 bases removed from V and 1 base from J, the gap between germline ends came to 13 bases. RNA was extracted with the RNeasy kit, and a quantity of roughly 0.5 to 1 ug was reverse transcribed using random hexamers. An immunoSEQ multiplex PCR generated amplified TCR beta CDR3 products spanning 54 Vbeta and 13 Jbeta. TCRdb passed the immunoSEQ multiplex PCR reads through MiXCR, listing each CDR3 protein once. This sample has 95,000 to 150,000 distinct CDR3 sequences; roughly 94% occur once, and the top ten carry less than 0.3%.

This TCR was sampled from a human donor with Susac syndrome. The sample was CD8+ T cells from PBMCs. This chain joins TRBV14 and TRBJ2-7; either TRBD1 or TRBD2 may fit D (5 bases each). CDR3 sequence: CASSQARDGSYEQYF. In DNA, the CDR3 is TGTGCCAGCAGCCAGGCGAGGGACGGATCCTACGAGCAGTACTTC. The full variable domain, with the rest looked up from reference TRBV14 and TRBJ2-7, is EAGVTQFPSHSVIEKGQTVTLRCDPISGHDNLYWYRRVMGKEIKFLLHFVKESKQDESGMPNNRFLAERTGGTYSTLKVQPAELEDSGVYFCASSQARDGSYEQYFGPGTRLTVT.